This T cell receptor beta chain comes out of a study of control samples from healthy donors and cancer patients. TCRdb keeps only in-frame clones here, not all; method: immunoSEQ multiplex PCR. In the table there are some 18,000 clones, approximately 80% of which are singletons. Germline-derived CDR1 and CDR2 are SGHRS and YFSETQ. The CDR3 has 15 amino acids. Trimming took 0 bases from V and 0 from J, leaving 9 bases between them. The chain joins TRBV5-1 to TRBJ2-5, with D tentatively TRBD1 or TRBD2 (5 bases each). Sequenced input: PBMCs. This clonotype was obtained from a woman in her 70s with lung cancer. CDR3 coding DNA: TGCGCCAGCAGCTTGGGGGGGTTAAACCAAGAGACCCAGTACTTC. It codes for CASSLGGLNQETQYF.